What follows are 15 T cell receptor beta chains derived from one specimen sequenced in a study of OX40 agonist ivuxolimab in advanced cancers. Assay: immunoSEQ multiplex PCR; the TCRdb copy retains only in-frame clones and omits some. The data show around 56,000 clones, 88% seen once. Sequences were derived from CD4+ or CD8+ T cells sorted from blood, sampled in a trial of the OX40 agonist ivuxolimab. The receptor source for this set is an adult with an advanced solid tumor such as melanoma, head and neck, liver or kidney cancer.

This chain joins TRBV29-1 and TRBJ2-1; 8 nucleotides agree with TRBD1. Looked up from germline, CDR1 is SQVTM and CDR2 is ANQGSEA. The CDR3 consists of 11 residues. The V gene end was trimmed by 6 bases and the J gene end by 9 bases; junction bases not matched to a gene: 4. CDR3 in DNA: TGCAGCGTCGAACAGGGGGGTGAGCAGTTCTTC. This translates into CSVEQGGEQFF.

The V call is TRBV9, the J call TRBJ2-5, with D tentatively TRBD1 or TRBD2 (6 bases each). This CDR3 has 16 residues. V was shortened by 3 bases and J by 1 base, with 16 bases between the two germline ends. Germline CDR1 and CDR2: SGDLS and YYNGEE. This CDR3 reads CASSAWGARLQETQYF. In DNA, the CDR3 is TGTGCCAGCAGCGCCTGGGGGGCCAGGCTCCAAGAGACCCAGTACTTC.

This chain's CDR3 is CASSPTTLMTSGANVLTF. The CDR3, as DNA: TGTGCCAGCAGCCCGACGACCCTAATGACTTCTGGGGCCAACGTCCTGACTTTC. V is TRBV13 and J is TRBJ2-6; D unresolved. V was pared by 5 bases and J by 1 base, with 18 bases between. This CDR3 contains 18 residues. Germline lookup yields CDR1 PRHDT and CDR2 FYEKMQ (reference sequence).

The rearrangement links TRBV28 to TRBJ1-3, with D maybe TRBD1 (6 bases). CDR3 length: 17 amino acids. Germline CDR1 is MDHEN and CDR2 is SYDVKM. Trimming stripped 5 bases from V and 4 bases from J, with 21 bases between. The CDR3 loop is CASSPQGWRLWGNTIYF. The CDR3 DNA reads TGTGCCAGCAGTCCACAGGGATGGAGACTTTGGGGAAACACCATATATTTT.

V and J are TRBV19 and TRBJ2-2; TRBD1 aligns across 10 bases. After removal of 9 bases from V and 3 bases from J, the junction contained 13 bases not matched to a gene. CDR1 and CDR2 from the germline V gene are LNHDA and SQIVND (reference sequence). CDR3 size: 17 residues. The chain's CDR3 is CASRILTGGVDTGELFF. As DNA, the CDR3 is TGTGCCAGCCGTATCCTGACAGGGGGCGTTGACACCGGGGAGCTGTTTTTT.

The gene calls are TRBV29-1 and TRBJ2-5; D may be TRBD1 or TRBD2 (5 bases each). The CDR3 runs to 15 residues. V was shortened by 6 bases and J by 4 bases, with 21 bases between the two germline ends. The V gene's germline CDR1 is SQVTM and CDR2 ANQGSEA. CDR3 coding DNA: TGCAGCGTCGGTGAAGGTGTCAGGGAGAGAGAGACCCAGTACTTC. Translation: CSVGEGVRERETQYF.

The chain joins TRBV9 to TRBJ2-5; 14 bases match TRBD2. Germline loops: CDR1 SGDLS, CDR2 YYNGEE. This CDR3 is built from 15 residues. Unmatched junction bases numbered 3, after V lost 3 bases and J lost 5 bases. The CDR3 loop reads CASSEGLAGVETQYF. The CDR3 bases are TGTGCCAGCAGCGAGGGACTAGCGGGAGTTGAGACCCAGTACTTC. Full variable domain (missing parts from reference TRBV9 and TRBJ2-5): DSGVTQTPKHLITATGQRVTLRCSPRSGDLSVYWYQQSLDQGLQFLIQYYNGEERAKGNILERFSAQQFPDLHSELNLSSLELGDSALYFCASSEGLAGVETQYFGPGTRLLVL.

The chain combines TRBV4-1 with TRBJ2-1; TRBD1 matches at 8 bases. V gave up 0 bases and J gave up 9 bases; unmatched junction bases: 7. Per the germline V gene, CDR1 is MGHRA and CDR2 is YSYEKL. This CDR3 spans 15 amino acids. CDR3 loop: CASSQETWTGSEQFF. In DNA form, the CDR3 reads TGCGCCAGCAGCCAAGAAACGTGGACAGGGAGTGAGCAGTTCTTC.

Here the CDR3 reads CASRPMSGVETQYF. The CDR3 DNA reads as TGTGCCAGCAGACCCATGTCGGGGGTGGAGACCCAGTACTTC. The rearrangement joins TRBV7-6 to TRBJ2-5; weak D call: TRBD2 (6 bases). The CDR3 runs to 14 residues. The V end lost 6 bases, the J end lost 5 bases, and 16 bases lay between the germline ends. Germline CDR1 reads SGHVS; CDR2 reads FNYEAQ.

The rearrangement joins TRBV27 to TRBJ2-7; the match to TRBD1 covers 8 bases. From germline, CDR1 is MNHEY and CDR2 SMNVEV (reference sequence). The CDR3 spans 13 residues. CDR3 coding DNA: TGTGTATCCGGACAGGGACAGATCTACGAGCAGTACTTC. The encoded protein is CVSGQGQIYEQYF.

The CDR3 protein is CASSLVGQNEAFF. As DNA, the CDR3 is TGCGCCAGCAGCTTGGTTGGACAGAATGAAGCTTTCTTT. The chain has TRBV5-1 and TRBJ1-1; tentatively, D is TRBD1 (6 bases). The CDR3 spans 13 residues. V shed 0 bases and J shed 7 bases, with 10 bases lying between them. The germline V gene encodes CDR1 SGHRS and CDR2 YFSETQ.

The rearrangement uses TRBV7-6 and TRBJ1-1, with D perhaps TRBD1 (5 bases). The CDR3 has 13 amino acids. Trimming removed 5 bases at V and 4 bases at J, with 11 bases between. CDR1 SGHVS and CDR2 FNYEAQ come from the germline V gene. The DNA for the CDR3 is TGTGCCAGCAGCCCCGCAGGGATCACTGAAGCTTTCTTT. It codes for CASSPAGITEAFF.

The rearrangement links TRBV19 to TRBJ1-1; tentative D call: TRBD1 (6 bases). Trimming took 5 bases from V and 5 from J, leaving 12 bases between them. The CDR3 totals 13 residues. The germline CDR1 and CDR2 sequences are LNHDA and SQIVND (reference sequence). CDR3 coding DNA: TGTGCCAGTAGTGCCACAGGGTGGACTGAAGCTTTCTTT. Amino acids: CASSATGWTEAFF.

The rearrangement links TRBV4-1 to TRBJ2-7; 7 bases are shared with TRBD1. The junction had 0 bases not matched to a gene; V was cut back by 0 bases and J by 1 base. There are 14 residues in the CDR3. CDR1 and CDR2 from the germline V gene are MGHRA and YSYEKL. The CDR3 here is CASSQEGQSYEQYF. CDR3 in DNA: TGCGCCAGCAGCCAAGAGGGACAGTCCTACGAGCAGTACTTC.

This chain joins TRBV11-1 and TRBJ2-1; D may be TRBD2 (6 bases). The CDR3 contains 19 residues. Germline V lookup: CDR1 SGHAT, CDR2 FQDESV (reference sequence). Trimming took 5 bases from V and 2 from J, leaving 25 bases between them. CDR3 nucleotides: TGTGCCAGCAGCCCCATTAGGAGGGGCGAGGCTTACCCCTACAATGAGCAGTTCTTC. It is translated as CASSPIRRGEAYPYNEQFF.